The subject of this entry is one T cell receptor beta chain. Antigen unknown. Produced via immunoSEQ multiplex PCR; TCRdb's table is partial and in-frame only. The data show about 70,000 clones, with 70% to 90% seen just once and 1.1% held by the top ten. CDR3 size: 15 residues. J was trimmed by 3 bases and V by 6 bases; bases with no gene match: 10. Germline CDR1 and CDR2: LNHDA and SQIVND (reference sequence). This sample is drawn from a study of OX40 agonist ivuxolimab in advanced cancers. At the level of the study: Patients were treated with ivuxolimab, an agonistic anti-OX40 (CD134) antibody. Earlier treatment with anti-PD-1, anti-PD-L1 or anti-CTLA-4 was permitted, and roughly 40% had received some. Findings and caveats of the study: It was not determined which antigens were specifically recognized by the peripheral T cells that had undergone clonal expansion. Among the lowest levels of clonal expansion were found in partial responders at 0.1-3.0 mg/kg.

The genes are TRBV19 and TRBJ2-7; the match to TRBD1 covers 8 bases. The TCR comes from an adult with an advanced solid tumor such as melanoma, head and neck, liver or kidney cancer. Material: CD4+ or CD8+ T cells sorted from blood, obtained in a trial of the OX40 agonist ivuxolimab. Here the CDR3 DNA reads TGTGCCAGTAGAAGTACCGGGACAGGATTCTACGAGCAGTACTTC. It is translated as CASRSTGTGFYEQYF.